A selection of T cell receptor beta chains follows, all from one sample in a study of a mutant IDH1 vaccine in newly diagnosed glioma. Sequencing used immunoSEQ multiplex PCR; TCRdb keeps in-frame clones, though not all of them. Here the sample spans roughly 42,000 clones, over 75% being singletons. No antigen has been identified for these receptors. The starting material was PBMCs, obtained from a glioma patient whose treatment included an IDH1 peptide vaccine. These receptors were taken from a man between 35 and 55 years old with glioma. Each CDR3 is given with its conserved first and last residue. A D gene is named only where the DNA matches it firmly. Rows may omit the clone size; those that give it use once, few, many or a size class.

TRBJ1-5 | TRBV16 | NA | 14 | NA | CASSLQGSNQPQHF | TGTGCCAGCAGCCTCCAGGGTAGCAATCAGCCCCAGCATTTT
TRBJ1-2 | TRBV5-5 | NA | 16 | NA | CASSLRGAAANYGYTF | TGTGCCAGCAGCTTGCGGGGGGCGGCCGCTAACTATGGCTACACCTTC
TRBJ2-7 | TRBV6-5 | NA | 14 | TRBD2 | CASTQGAGEYEQYF | TGTGCCAGCACCCAAGGGGCGGGAGAATACGAGCAGTACTTC
TRBJ2-3 | TRBV11-2 | few | 17 | NA | CASSLDPRPDSTDTQYF | TGTGCCAGCAGCTTAGATCCGCGCCCCGATAGCACAGATACGCAGTATTTT
TRBJ2-7 | TRBV10-3 | NA | 14 | NA | CAISVGVGDYEQYF | TGTGCCATCAGTGTGGGTGTGGGGGATTACGAGCAGTACTTC
TRBJ2-2 | TRBV27 | NA | 13 | NA | CASRVGGTGELFF | TGTGCCAGCAGGGTTGGCGGGACCGGGGAGCTGTTTTTT
TRBJ2-1 | TRBV2 | NA | 13 | NA | CAIRGGLYNEQFF | TGTGCCATAAGAGGCGGTCTATACAATGAGCAGTTCTTC
TRBJ2-5 | TRBV12-5 | NA | 13 | NA | CASGFRETETQYF | TGTGCTAGTGGTTTCAGGGAGACGGAGACCCAGTACTTC
TRBJ1-2 | TRBV18 | NA | 14 | TRBD1 | CASSRDRDTYGYTF | TGTGCCAGCTCGCGGGACAGGGATACTTATGGCTACACCTTC
TRBJ2-7 | TRBV6-5 | NA | 13 | NA | CASSMTRSGEQYF | TGTGCCAGCAGCATGACACGGTCGGGCGAGCAGTACTTC
TRBJ2-7 | TRBV10-3 | NA | 15 | TRBD2 | CAISESGASSYEQYF | TGTGCCATCAGTGAGAGCGGGGCGAGCTCCTACGAGCAGTACTTC
TRBJ2-7 | TRBV7-6 | NA | 14 | NA | CASSLAQGVYEQYF | TGTGCCAGCAGCTTAGCACAGGGCGTTTACGAGCAGTACTTC
TRBJ2-6 | TRBV9 | NA | 16 | NA | CASSGGGLGGANVLTF | TGTGCCAGCAGCGGCGGTGGGCTTGGTGGGGCCAACGTCCTGACTTTC
TRBJ1-2 | TRBV28 | NA | 15 | TRBD1 | CASSGPGQGNYGYTF | TGTGCCAGCAGTGGACCGGGACAGGGCAACTATGGCTACACCTTC
TRBJ1-2 | TRBV9 | NA | 15 | NA | CASRTTQGTNYGYTF | TGTGCCAGCAGAACTACCCAGGGCACCAACTATGGCTACACCTTC
TRBJ1-5 | TRBV9 | NA | 15 | TRBD1 | CASSVADRGLQPQHF | TGTGCCAGCAGCGTAGCTGACAGGGGATTACAGCCCCAGCATTTT
TRBJ2-1 | TRBV5-4 | NA | 12 | NA | CASRTTYNEQFF | TGTGCCAGCCGGACCACCTACAATGAGCAGTTCTTC
TRBJ2-7 | TRBV7-9 | NA | 13 | TRBD1 | CATGQPFSYEQYF | TGTGCCACGGGACAGCCCTTTTCCTACGAGCAGTACTTC
TRBJ1-5 | TRBV19 | NA | 13 | NA | CASSDSRNQPQHF | TGTGCCAGTAGCGACAGCCGCAATCAGCCCCAGCATTTT
TRBJ1-2 | TRBV4-1 | once | 15 | NA | CASSQVNRTNYGYTF | TGCGCCAGCAGCCAAGTTAACAGGACGAACTATGGCTACACCTTC
TRBJ2-3 | TRBV19 | NA | 14 | NA | CAAERGSITDTQYF | TGTGCCGCGGAGCGAGGGTCTATCACAGATACGCAGTATTTT
TRBJ2-3 | TRBV10-2 | NA | 14 | NA | CASTTGATTDTQYF | TGCGCCAGCACAACGGGAGCAACCACAGATACGCAGTATTTT
TRBJ2-1 | TRBV7-2 | NA | 13 | TRBD2 | CASSSSGSNEQFF | TGTGCCAGCAGCTCTAGCGGGAGTAATGAGCAGTTCTTC
TRBJ2-5 | TRBV4-1 | NA | 17 | NA | CASSQDRPGWPQETQYF | TGCGCCAGCAGCCAAGATCGGCCAGGGTGGCCCCAAGAGACCCAGTACTTC
TRBJ1-4 | TRBV27 | NA | 13 | NA | CASSFAGGEKLFF | TGTGCCAGCAGTTTCGCGGGGGGTGAAAAACTGTTTTTT
TRBJ2-7 | TRBV7-9 | NA | 13 | NA | CASSLGVGAPLHF | TGTGCCAGCAGCTTAGGAGTCGGGGCCCCCCTCCACTTC
TRBJ1-1 | TRBV9 | NA | 13 | NA | CASSGTANTEAFF | TGTGCCAGCAGCGGGACAGCTAACACTGAAGCTTTCTTT
TRBJ2-6 | TRBV4-3 | NA | 17 | TRBD1 | CASSLGTVISGANVLTF | TGCGCCAGCAGCCTAGGGACAGTCATCTCTGGGGCCAACGTCCTGACTTTC
TRBJ1-5 | TRBV7-2 | once | 13 | NA | CASSLAGSRPQHF | TGTGCCAGCAGCTTAGCGGGGTCTCGGCCCCAGCATTTT
TRBJ2-4 | TRBV6-5 | NA | 15 | TRBD2 | CASSSASGNKNIQYF | TGTGCCAGCAGTAGTGCTAGCGGGAACAAAAACATTCAGTACTTC
TRBJ1-2 | TRBV2 | NA | 13 | NA | CADMKDAGSGYTF | TGTGCCGACATGAAGGATGCGGGGTCCGGCTACACCTTC
TRBJ1-2 | TRBV4-2 | NA | 12 | NA | CASSQEGAGYTF | TGTGCCAGCAGCCAAGAGGGGGCGGGCTACACCTTC
TRBJ2-3 | TRBV6-5 | NA | 15 | TRBD2 | CASSYLGGSTDTQYF | TGTGCCAGCAGTTACTTGGGGGGGAGCACAGATACGCAGTATTTT
TRBJ2-5 | TRBV7-7 | NA | 15 | TRBD1 | CASSSDRGPTETQYF | TGTGCCAGCAGCTCGGACAGGGGGCCTACAGAGACCCAGTACTTC
TRBJ1-5 | TRBV7-9 | NA | 14 | TRBD1 | CASSLGQGGQPQHF | TGTGCCAGCAGCTTAGGACAGGGGGGTCAGCCCCAGCATTTT
TRBJ1-2 | TRBV6-1 | NA | 16 | TRBD1 | CASSASRDRPNYGYTF | TGTGCCAGCAGTGCTTCCCGGGACAGGCCTAACTATGGCTACACCTTC
TRBJ2-1 | TRBV5-5 | NA | 14 | NA | CASSLAGRNNEQFF | TGTGCCAGCAGCTTGGCCGGCCGGAACAATGAGCAGTTCTTC
TRBJ2-7 | TRBV27 | NA | 15 | TRBD2 | CASAGLAGDGYEQYF | TGTGCCAGCGCCGGACTAGCGGGAGATGGATACGAGCAGTACTTC
TRBJ1-4 | TRBV5-1 | NA | 15 | NA | CASSLMGADNEKLFF | TGCGCCAGCAGCTTGATGGGGGCAGATAATGAAAAACTGTTTTTT
TRBJ2-1 | TRBV15 | once | 15 | NA | CATSTIRTRSVEQFF | TGTGCCACCAGCACAATACGAACTAGATCTGTTGAGCAGTTCTTC
TRBJ1-6 | TRBV10-1 | few | 15 | TRBD1 | CASSGPGQGNSPLHF | TGCGCCAGCAGTGGACCGGGACAGGGCAATTCACCCCTCCACTTT
TRBJ2-5 | TRBV9 | NA | 18 | TRBD2 | CASSVGLAGSPFRETQYF | TGTGCCAGCAGCGTAGGACTAGCGGGATCCCCCTTTAGAGAGACCCAGTACTTC
TRBJ2-7 | TRBV10-1 | NA | 16 | TRBD2 | CASSDRGLAGPYEQYF | TGCGCCAGCAGTGACCGGGGACTAGCGGGACCCTACGAGCAGTACTTC
TRBJ2-7 | TRBV10-3 | NA | 15 | TRBD2 | CAISEAGGLVREQYF | TGTGCCATCAGTGAGGCGGGGGGTCTTGTTAGGGAGCAGTACTTC
TRBJ2-5 | TRBV18 | NA | 16 | NA | CASSPGSTGFQETQYF | TGTGCCAGCTCACCAGGGTCGACGGGGTTCCAAGAGACCCAGTACTTC